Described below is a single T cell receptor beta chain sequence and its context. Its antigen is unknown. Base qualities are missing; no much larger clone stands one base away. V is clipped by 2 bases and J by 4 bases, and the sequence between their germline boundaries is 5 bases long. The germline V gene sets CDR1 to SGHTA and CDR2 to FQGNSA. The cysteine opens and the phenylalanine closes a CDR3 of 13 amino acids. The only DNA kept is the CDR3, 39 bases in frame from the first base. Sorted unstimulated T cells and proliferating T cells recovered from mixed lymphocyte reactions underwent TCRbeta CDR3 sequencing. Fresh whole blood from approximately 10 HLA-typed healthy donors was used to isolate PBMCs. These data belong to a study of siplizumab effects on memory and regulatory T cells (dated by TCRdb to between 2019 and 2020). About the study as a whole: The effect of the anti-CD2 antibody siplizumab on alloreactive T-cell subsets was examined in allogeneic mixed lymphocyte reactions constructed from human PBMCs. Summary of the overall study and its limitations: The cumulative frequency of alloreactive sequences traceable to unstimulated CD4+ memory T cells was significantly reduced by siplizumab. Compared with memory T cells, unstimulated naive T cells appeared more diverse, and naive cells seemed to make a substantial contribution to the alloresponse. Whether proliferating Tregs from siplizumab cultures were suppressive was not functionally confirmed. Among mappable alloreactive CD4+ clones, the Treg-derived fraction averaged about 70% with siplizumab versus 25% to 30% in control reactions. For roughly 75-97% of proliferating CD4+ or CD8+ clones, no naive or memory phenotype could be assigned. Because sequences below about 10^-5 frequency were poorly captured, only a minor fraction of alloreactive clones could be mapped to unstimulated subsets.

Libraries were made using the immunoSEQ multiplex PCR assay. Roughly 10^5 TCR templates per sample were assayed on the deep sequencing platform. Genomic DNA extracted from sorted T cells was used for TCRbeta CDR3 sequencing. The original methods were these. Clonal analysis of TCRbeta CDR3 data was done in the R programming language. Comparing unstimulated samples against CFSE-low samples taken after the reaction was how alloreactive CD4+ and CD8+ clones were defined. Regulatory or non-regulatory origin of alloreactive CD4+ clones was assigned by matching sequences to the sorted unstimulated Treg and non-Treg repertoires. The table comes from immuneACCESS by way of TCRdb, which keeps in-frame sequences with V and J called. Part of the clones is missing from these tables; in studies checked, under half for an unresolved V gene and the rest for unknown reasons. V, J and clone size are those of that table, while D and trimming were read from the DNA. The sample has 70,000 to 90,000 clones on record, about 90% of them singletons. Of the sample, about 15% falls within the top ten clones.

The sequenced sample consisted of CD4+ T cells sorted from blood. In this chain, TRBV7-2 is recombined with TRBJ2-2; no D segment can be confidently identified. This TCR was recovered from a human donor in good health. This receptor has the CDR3 CASSLQRTGELFF. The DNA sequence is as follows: TGTGCCAGCAGCTTACAGCGCACCGGGGAGCTGTTTTTT.